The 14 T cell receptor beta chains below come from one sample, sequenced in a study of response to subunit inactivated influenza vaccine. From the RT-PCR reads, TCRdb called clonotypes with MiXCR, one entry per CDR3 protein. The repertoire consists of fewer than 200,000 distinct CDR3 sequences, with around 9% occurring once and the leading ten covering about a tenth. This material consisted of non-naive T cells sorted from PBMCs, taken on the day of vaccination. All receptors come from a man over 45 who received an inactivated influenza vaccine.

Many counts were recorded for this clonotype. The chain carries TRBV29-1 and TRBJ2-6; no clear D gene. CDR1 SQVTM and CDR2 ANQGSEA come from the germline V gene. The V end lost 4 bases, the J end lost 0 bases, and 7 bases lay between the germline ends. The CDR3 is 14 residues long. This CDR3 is CSVVGASGANVLTF. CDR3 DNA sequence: TGCAGCGTTGTAGGCGCCTCTGGGGCCAACGTCCTGACTTTC.

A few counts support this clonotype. The CDR3 spells CASSVSGETQYF. As DNA, the CDR3 is TGTGCCAGCAGCGTTTCGGGAGAGACCCAGTACTTC. The chain recombines TRBV9 with TRBJ2-5; D call uncertain. Per the germline V gene, CDR1 is SGDLS and CDR2 is YYNGEE. The germline V and J ends were trimmed by 2 bases and 4 bases, with 6 bases remaining between them. This CDR3 comprises 12 residues.

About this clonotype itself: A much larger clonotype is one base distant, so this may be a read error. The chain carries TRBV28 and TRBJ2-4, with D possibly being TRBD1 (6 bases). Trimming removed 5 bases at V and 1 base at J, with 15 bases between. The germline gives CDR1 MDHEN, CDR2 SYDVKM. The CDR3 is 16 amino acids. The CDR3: CASSQSRGWAKNIQYF. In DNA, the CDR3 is TGTGCCAGCAGTCAAAGCAGGGGCTGGGCCAAAAACATTCAGTACTTC.

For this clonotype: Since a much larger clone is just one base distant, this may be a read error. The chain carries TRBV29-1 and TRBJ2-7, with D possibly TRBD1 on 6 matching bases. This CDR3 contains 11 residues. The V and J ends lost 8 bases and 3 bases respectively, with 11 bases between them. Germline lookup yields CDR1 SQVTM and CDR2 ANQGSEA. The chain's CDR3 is CSLAQGYEQYF. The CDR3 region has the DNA TGCAGCTTGGCACAGGGCTACGAGCAGTACTTC.

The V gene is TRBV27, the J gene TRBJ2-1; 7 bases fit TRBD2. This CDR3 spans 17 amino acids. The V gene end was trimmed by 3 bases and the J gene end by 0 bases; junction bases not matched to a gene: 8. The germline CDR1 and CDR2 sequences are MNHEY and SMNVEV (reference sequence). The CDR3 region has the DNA TGTGCCAGCAGTTTGGGGGACGGGGGGAGCTCCTACAATGAGCAGTTCTTC. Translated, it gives CASSLGDGGSSYNEQFF.

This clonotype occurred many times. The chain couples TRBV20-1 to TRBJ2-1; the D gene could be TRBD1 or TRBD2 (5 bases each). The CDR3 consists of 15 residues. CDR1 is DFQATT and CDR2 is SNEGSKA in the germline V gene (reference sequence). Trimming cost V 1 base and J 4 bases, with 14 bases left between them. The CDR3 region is CSARVPGPRYNEQFF. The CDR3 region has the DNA TGCAGTGCTAGAGTCCCGGGACCGAGATACAATGAGCAGTTCTTC.

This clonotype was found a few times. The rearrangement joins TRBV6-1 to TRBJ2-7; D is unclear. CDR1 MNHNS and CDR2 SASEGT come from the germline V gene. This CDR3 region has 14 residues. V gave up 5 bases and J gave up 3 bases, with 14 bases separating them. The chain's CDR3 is CASSIMGGYYEQYF. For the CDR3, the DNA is TGTGCCAGCAGTATAATGGGCGGATACTACGAGCAGTACTTC.

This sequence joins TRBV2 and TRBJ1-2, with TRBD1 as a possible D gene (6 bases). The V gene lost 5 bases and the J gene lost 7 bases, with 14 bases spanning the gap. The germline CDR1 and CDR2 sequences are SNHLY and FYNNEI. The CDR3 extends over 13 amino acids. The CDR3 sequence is CASSQGGRGGYTF. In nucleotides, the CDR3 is TGTGCCAGCAGTCAAGGGGGACGGGGTGGCTACACCTTC. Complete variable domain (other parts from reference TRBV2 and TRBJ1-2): EPEVTQTPSHQVTQMGQEVILRCVPISNHLYFYWYRQILGQKVEFLVSFYNNEISEKSEIFDDQFSVERPDGSNFTLKIRSTKLEDSAMYFCASSQGGRGGYTFGSGTRLTVV.

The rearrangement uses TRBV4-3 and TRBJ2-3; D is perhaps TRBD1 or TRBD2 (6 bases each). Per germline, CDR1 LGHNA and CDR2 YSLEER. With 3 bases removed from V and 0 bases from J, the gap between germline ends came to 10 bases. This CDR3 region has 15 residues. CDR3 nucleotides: TGCGCCAGCAGCCACACGGGGGCGAGCACAGATACGCAGTATTTT. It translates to CASSHTGASTDTQYF.

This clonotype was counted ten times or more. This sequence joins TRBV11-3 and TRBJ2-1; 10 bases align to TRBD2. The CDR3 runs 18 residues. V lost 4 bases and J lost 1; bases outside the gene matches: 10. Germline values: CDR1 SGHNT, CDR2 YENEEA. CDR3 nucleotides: TGTGCCAGCAGCTCCCTCAAGCGGGGGGGCGAATCCTACAATGAGCAGTTCTTC. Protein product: CASSSLKRGGESYNEQFF.

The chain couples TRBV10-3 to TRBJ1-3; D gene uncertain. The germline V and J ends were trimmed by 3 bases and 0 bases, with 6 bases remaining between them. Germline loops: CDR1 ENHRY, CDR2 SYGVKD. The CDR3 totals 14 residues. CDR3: CAISERTSGNTIYF. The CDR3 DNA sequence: TGTGCCATCAGTGAAAGGACCTCTGGAAACACCATATATTTT.

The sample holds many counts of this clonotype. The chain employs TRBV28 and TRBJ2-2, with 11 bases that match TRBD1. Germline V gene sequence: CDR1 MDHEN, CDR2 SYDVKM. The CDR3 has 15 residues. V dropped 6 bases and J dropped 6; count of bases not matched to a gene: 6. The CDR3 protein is CASRRTGGLAGELFF. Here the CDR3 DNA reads TGTGCCAGCAGGCGGACAGGGGGCCTCGCCGGGGAGCTGTTTTTT.

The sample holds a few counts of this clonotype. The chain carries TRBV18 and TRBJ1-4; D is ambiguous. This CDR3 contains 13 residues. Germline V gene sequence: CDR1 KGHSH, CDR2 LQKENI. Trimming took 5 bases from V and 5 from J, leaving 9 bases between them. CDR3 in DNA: TGTGCCAGCTCAAGCGGGTCGAATGAAAAACTGTTTTTT. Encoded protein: CASSSGSNEKLFF.

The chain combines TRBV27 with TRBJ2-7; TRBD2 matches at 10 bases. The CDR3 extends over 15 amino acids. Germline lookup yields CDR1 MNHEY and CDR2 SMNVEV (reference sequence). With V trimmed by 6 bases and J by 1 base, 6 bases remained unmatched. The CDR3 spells CASSYLAGESYEQYF. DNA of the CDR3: TGTGCCAGCAGCTACCTAGCGGGGGAGTCCTACGAGCAGTACTTC.